This record looks at one T cell receptor beta chain sequence and its context. Its antigen is not identified. Germline is not matched at one junction end, which may reflect a read error. Germline V gene data show CDR1 as MNHNY and CDR2 as SVGAGI (reference sequence). The CDR3 covers 16 residues. This entry belongs to a study of tumor-infiltrating lymphocytes in primary liver carcinoma. Study at large: The patients had histopathologically diagnosed primary liver carcinoma, and their disease was treated by surgical resection.

Whole-study results and caveats: Comparison of CD4+ and CD8+ repertoires was precluded by bulk unsorted samples. Compared with tumor region pairs, tumor-adjacent and tumor-blood pairs overlapped less.

Unsorted whole blood yielded blood RNA, and germline DNA was extracted as well. Donors were untreated and chronically infected with HBV. Total RNA (roughly 0.45 ug) served as template for TCR beta cDNA synthesis primed by a constant-region primer. Three nested multiplex PCR rounds, a slightly modified ARM-PCR, produced the libraries for TCR beta. Two initial PCR rounds of about 10 cycles each paired TRBV1-TRBV30 forward primers with a C-beta reverse primer. A single record per CDR3 protein comes from TCRdb applying MiXCR to the multiplex PCR reads. Seen here are 300,000 to 400,000 distinct CDR3 sequences, 65% observed once, and the top ten hold roughly 6.5%.

The chain joins TRBV6-6 to TRBJ2-3, with 10 bases aligning to TRBD1. Sequencing input: peripheral blood. The receptor was derived from a man aged 40-49 years with primary liver carcinoma and hepatitis B virus infection. CDR3: CVSSYLGTGATDTQYF. The CDR3 DNA sequence: TGTGTCAGCAGTTACTTGGGGACAGGGGCCACAGATACGCAGTATTTT.